The clone carrying this TCR beta chain was observed a handful of times. It was template switching that added a universal primer site, and there were unique molecular identifiers on the cDNA. TCRdb ran MiXCR on the 5' RACE reads and lists one entry per CDR3 protein. The sample lists 700,000 or so distinct CDR3 sequences; over 8.5% were seen once. Germline CDR1 and CDR2: MNHEY and SVGEGT. This CDR3 contains 15 residues. V was trimmed by 0 bases and J by 1 base, leaving 8 bases between them. This entry is derived from a study of identical twins. The sample also formed part of further work on yellow fever vaccine responses in identical twins. That study adds: Twins reportedly showed a vaccine T cell response that seemed partly convergent and partly personalized.

This TCR derives from a woman aged 18-29 years in good health. The chain has TRBV6-2 or TRBV6-3 and TRBJ2-3; D gene ambiguous. The specimen sequenced was PBMCs. Here the CDR3 reads CASSYSTVGTDTQYF. The CDR3 DNA is TGTGCCAGCAGTTACTCGACTGTAGGCACAGATACGCAGTATTTT.